Sequencing of this T cell receptor beta chain was carried out in a study of blood T cell repertoires in COVID-19. At the level of the study: COVID-19 samples, acute and convalescent, were from the United States, Italy and Spain. T cells, B-cell-depleted T cells, or PBMCs supplied cDNA or gDNA.

Original analysis: From reference gene primer amplification, estimates of nucleated cell counts were derived. TCRdb's table, derived via immunoSEQ multiplex PCR, lists solely in-frame clones and lacks some. V and J calls and clone size are those listed in that table; D and trimming were worked out from the DNA. The sample contains under 95,000 clones, about 90% of which appear only once. V lost 2 bases and J lost 5; bases outside the gene matches: 4. CDR3 size: 13 residues. Germline CDR1 reads GTSNPN; CDR2 reads SVGIG (reference sequence). The rearrangement uses TRBV30 and TRBJ2-3; 7 bases agree with TRBD2. This TCR came from a woman between 50 and 59 years old in a cohort sampled during active COVID-19. The sample comprised peripheral blood. This chain's CDR3 is CAWSRLAEDTQYF. DNA for the CDR3: TGTGCCTGGAGTCGGCTAGCGGAAGATACGCAGTATTTT.